This TCR beta chain appears in the sequencing data of a study of blood T cell repertoires in COVID-19 (dated by TCRdb to the early 2020s). For context, the study as a whole: Collaborator samples came from the United States, Italy and Spain and covered acute and convalescent phases of COVID-19. The samples were drawn from two sources: the first 160 participants of the ongoing ImmuneRACE study, and 1,254 subjects contributed by 6 global collaborators. The repertoires were released in a freely available public database intended as a resource for research on the immune response to SARS-CoV-2. Subjects who had been exposed to COVID-19, were actively infected with it, or had recovered from it provided the deeply sampled blood TCRbeta repertoires that made up the dataset. Sample metadata almost always included a de-identified subject ID, COVID-19 status, age in years and sex. HLA class I and class II types, where available, came from metadata supplied by the sample provider rather than from assay-based typing. The material from the prospective study consisted of cDNA or gDNA derived from T cells, B-cell-depleted T cells, or PBMCs.

Concerning this clone: Its antigen is still unknown. No base quality values were provided; no much bigger clone lies one nucleotide off.

Results and caveats for the whole study, not just this receptor: Clinical and demographic metadata were provided uncurated, with the amount varying by source and participant.

After removal of 2 bases from V and 8 bases from J, the junction retains 5 bases not matched to a gene. The germline V gene gives CDR1 as MGHDK and CDR2 as SYGVNS. The CDR3 numbers 14 residues from cysteine through phenylalanine. Of the read, only the CDR3 DNA is kept; its 42 bases are in frame from base 1. TCRbeta CDR3 regions were amplified from genomic DNA by means of the immunoSEQ Assay, a bias-controlled multiplex PCR. As for how the authors treated the data: The number of nucleated cells in each sample was estimated from the amplification of reference gene primers within the assay. Sequence reads were collapsed and filtered to measure the absolute abundance of every unique TCRbeta CDR3 rearrangement. For each sample, productive Simpson clonality was calculated by taking the square root of Simpson's diversity index across productive rearrangements. The source is immuneACCESS, and TCRdb retained only in-frame sequences with V and J called. Part of the clones is not carried over; for the studies checked, unresolved V genes explain less than half of this, and the remainder is unexplained. V, J and clone size reflect that table, while D and trimming were determined from the DNA. The sample table lists tens of thousands of clones, around 88% of them with a count of one. The biggest ten clones account for approximately 39% of the sample.

Collaborating institutions collected whole blood in K2EDTA tubes following their own protocols. For TCRbeta analysis, collaborators shipped samples as frozen whole blood, isolated PBMCs, or DNA extracted from either of those sample types. Input material: peripheral blood. The source of this sequence is an elderly man with active or convalescent COVID-19. Recombination connected TRBV25-1 to TRBJ1-4; 7 central bases correspond to TRBD1. CDR3 protein: CASSEPKGQEKLFF. The nucleotide sequence reads TGTGCCAGCAGTGAACCCAAGGGACAGGAAAAACTGTTTTTT.